Each of the 19 T cell receptor beta chains below was sequenced from the same sample in a study of cytomegalovirus exposure and HLA in healthy donors. Both 60 Vbeta primers and 13 Jbeta primers went into the PCR. Using immunoSEQ multiplex PCR, the repertoire was profiled, and TCRdb retains in-frame clones only, with some absent. Seen here are under 200,000 clones, about 65% observed once, and the top ten hold over 1.2%. The sample was PBMCs. The receptors stem from a girl aged 5 to 17 in good health and CMV-seronegative.

The chain links TRBV6-5 to TRBJ1-1; D perhaps matches TRBD1 (5 bases). The germline gives CDR1 MNHEY, CDR2 SVGAGI. CDR3 size: 15 residues. V shed 2 bases and J shed 0 bases, with 10 bases lying between them. The CDR3, as DNA: TGTGCCAGCAGTTACGGGGGGTCGTTGAACACTGAAGCTTTCTTT. This gives the protein CASSYGGSLNTEAFF.

The sample holds one count of this clone. The chain combines TRBV4-1 with TRBJ2-4, with 9 nucleotides matching TRBD2. This CDR3 has 16 amino acids. Looked up from germline, CDR1 is MGHRA and CDR2 is YSYEKL. V lost 2 bases to trimming and J lost 1 base; unmatched junction nucleotides: 3. The CDR3 reads CASSQLAGSAKNIQYF. In DNA, the CDR3 is TGCGCCAGCAGCCAACTAGCGGGGTCGGCCAAAAACATTCAGTACTTC.

This clone is a singleton in its sample. The chain joins TRBV5-1 to TRBJ1-2; D is ambiguous. The CDR3 has 12 residues. Trimming left V 5 bases short and J 8 bases short, with 13 bases between. CDR1 and CDR2 (germline): SGHRS, YFSETQ. CDR3 in amino acids: CASRKAGNGYTF. In nucleotides, the CDR3 is TGCGCCAGCAGAAAAGCGGGCAACGGCTACACCTTC.

This clone was observed a few times. The chain employs TRBV10-3 and TRBJ2-1, with D possibly being TRBD1 (5 bases). The V end lost 1 base, the J end lost 5 bases, and 12 bases lay between the germline ends. Germline V gene lookup returns CDR1 ENHRY and CDR2 SYGVKD. This CDR3 spans 15 amino acids. Here the CDR3 reads CAISELWQGNNEQFF. CDR3 nucleotide sequence: TGTGCCATCAGTGAGTTGTGGCAGGGAAACAATGAGCAGTTCTTC.

The rearrangement joins TRBV15 to TRBJ2-3, with a weak D call TRBD1 (5 bases). Trimming pared 0 bases from V and 0 bases from J, leaving 7 bases between. Germline loops: CDR1 LNHNV, CDR2 YYDKDF (reference sequence). The CDR3 loop spans 15 amino acids. The CDR3 DNA is TGTGCCACCAGCAGAGACAGGGCTAGCACAGATACGCAGTATTTT. Its translation is CATSRDRASTDTQYF.

V and J are TRBV13 and TRBJ1-1; a possible D gene is TRBD1 (5 bases). CDR1 and CDR2 (germline): PRHDT, FYEKMQ (reference sequence). The CDR3 has 15 amino acids. Deletions cut 3 bases from V and 1 base from J, with 12 bases between. The CDR3 coding sequence is TGTGCCAGCAGCTTGGGACGGGGAGGGAACACTGAAGCTTTCTTT. Its translation: CASSLGRGGNTEAFF.

CDR3 in DNA: TGTGCCAGCAGCTTAGGCGGGGGGTCCCTTGATACGCAGTATTTT. Translating it yields CASSLGGGSLDTQYF. The rearrangement uses TRBV7-8 and TRBJ2-3; TRBD2 matches 8 bases. The CDR3 has 15 residues. Germline V gene lookup returns CDR1 SGHVS and CDR2 FQNEAQ. V shed 1 base, J shed 6 bases, and the junction held 6 bases outside the gene matches.

V usage is TRBV5-6 and J usage is TRBJ1-6, with unresolved D. The germline V gene has CDR1 SGHDT and CDR2 YYEEEE. Deletions cut 1 base from V and 7 bases from J, with 12 bases between. The CDR3 runs to 15 residues. Written as DNA, the CDR3 is TGTGCCAGCAGCTTGATCTGGGGAGGGAATTCACCCCTCCACTTT. Its translation is CASSLIWGGNSPLHF.

This clone has just a few counts. The chain carries TRBV4-1 and TRBJ1-1; D is uncertain. Per the germline V gene, CDR1 is MGHRA and CDR2 is YSYEKL. V dropped 3 bases and J dropped 6 bases, with 14 bases sitting between them. The CDR3 has 14 residues. The CDR3 is CASSQAFVSAEAFF. The CDR3 coding sequence is TGCGCCAGCAGCCAGGCCTTTGTGAGCGCTGAAGCTTTCTTT.

This clone was seen just once. The V and J genes are TRBV13 and TRBJ2-2; TRBD1 agrees at 10 bases. Germline CDR1 reads PRHDT; CDR2 reads FYEKMQ (reference sequence). Germline trimming cut 5 bases from V and 7 bases from J; bases unmatched to any gene: 13. The CDR3 is 17 residues long. This CDR3 is CASSDLGTGASNGELFF. CDR3 nucleotides: TGTGCCAGCAGCGATCTGGGGACAGGGGCTTCAAACGGGGAGCTGTTTTTT. The full variable domain, rest sourced from reference TRBV13 and TRBJ2-2, is AAGVIQSPRHLIKEKRETATLKCYPIPRHDTVYWYQQGPGQDPQFLISFYEKMQSDKGSIPDRFSAQQFSDYHSELNMSSLELGDSALYFCASSDLGTGASNGELFFGEGSRLTVL.

The V call is TRBV7-3, the J call TRBJ1-1; no firm D call. Trimming shortened V by 1 base and J by 4 bases, and 13 bases separated the two germline ends. Germline V gives CDR1 SGHTA, CDR2 FQGTGA. CDR3 length: 15 amino acids. The CDR3 nucleotides are TGTGCCAGCAGCTTAAGCGGAGAAGTCGGCACTGAAGCTTTCTTT. Protein: CASSLSGEVGTEAFF. The whole variable domain, filled in from reference TRBV7-3 and TRBJ1-1, reads GAGVSQTPSNKVTEKGKYVELRCDPISGHTALYWYRQSLGQGPEFLIYFQGTGAADDSGLPNDRFFAVRPEGSVSTLKIQRTERGDSAVYLCASSLSGEVGTEAFFGQGTRLTVV.

This clone turned up a few times. The chain combines TRBV6-5 with TRBJ1-5; the D gene is possibly TRBD1 (6 bases). The V end was cut by 6 bases, the J end by 7 bases, with 13 bases between. The CDR3 covers 13 residues. Germline assignment: CDR1 MNHEY and CDR2 SVGAGI. The CDR3: CASSSDSVQPQHF. The CDR3 bases are TGTGCCAGCAGCTCGGACAGCGTCCAGCCCCAGCATTTT.

As DNA, the CDR3 is TGTGCCAGCTCACCGGGACAGAGTAATCAGCCCCAGCATTTT. Protein: CASSPGQSNQPQHF. The J gene is TRBJ1-5, the V gene TRBV18; TRBD1 matches 7 bases. The CDR3 is made up of 14 amino acids. V lost 3 bases to trimming and J lost 4 bases; unmatched junction nucleotides: 3. The germline V gene has CDR1 KGHSH and CDR2 LQKENI.

The rearrangement uses TRBV30 and TRBJ1-4, with D possibly being TRBD1 (5 bases). The CDR3 totals 15 residues. Germline V gene lookup returns CDR1 GTSNPN and CDR2 SVGIG (reference sequence). The V gene lost 0 bases and the J gene lost 0 bases, with 8 bases spanning the gap. In nucleotides, the CDR3 is TGTGCCTGGAGTGTAATACAGGCAACTAATGAAAAACTGTTTTTT. This sequence encodes CAWSVIQATNEKLFF.

The rearrangement uses TRBV5-1 and TRBJ1-6; D is undetermined. This CDR3 spans 15 amino acids. Germline lookup yields CDR1 SGHRS and CDR2 YFSETQ. V was pared by 0 bases and J by 8 bases, with 12 bases between. Written as DNA, the CDR3 is TGCGCCAGCAGCTTGGACGGGCAGGAGGATTCACCCCTCCACTTT. It specifies CASSLDGQEDSPLHF.

The rearrangement joins TRBV18 to TRBJ1-6, with TRBD1 matching 9 bases. V shed 3 bases and J 7 bases; nucleotides not matched to a gene: 1. Germline V gene data show CDR1 as KGHSH and CDR2 as LQKENI. This CDR3 is 14 amino acids long. This chain's CDR3 is CASSPGQGNSPLHF. CDR3 in DNA: TGTGCCAGCTCACCGGGACAGGGAAATTCACCCCTCCACTTT.

CDR3 sequence: CASIDAGEAFF. CDR3 sequence (DNA): TGCGCCAGCATCGATGCCGGGGAGGCTTTCTTT. The J gene is TRBJ1-1, the V gene TRBV5-1; D remains ambiguous. V lost 6 bases, J lost 11 bases, and 14 bases lay in between. Germline V CDR1 and CDR2: SGHRS, YFSETQ. The CDR3 is 11 residues long.

The genes are TRBV14 and TRBJ2-1; TRBD2 agrees at 12 bases. Unmatched junction bases numbered 5, after V lost 4 bases and J lost 4 bases. The germline CDR1 and CDR2 sequences are SGHDN and FVKESK. The CDR3 loop spans 16 amino acids. The CDR3 is CASSPLAGGVYNEQFF. CDR3 nucleotide sequence: TGTGCCAGCAGCCCCCTAGCGGGGGGGGTGTACAATGAGCAGTTCTTC.

This rearrangement joins TRBV18 to TRBJ1-6, with D maybe TRBD1 (6 bases). This CDR3 spans 13 amino acids. Between the trimmed V and J ends, which lost 1 base and 14 bases, there was a span of 12 bases. Germline CDR1 and CDR2: KGHSH and LQKENI. This CDR3 reads CASSPRTDLTLHF. The CDR3 region has the DNA TGTGCCAGCTCACCACGGACAGACTTGACCCTCCACTTT.